Listed below are T cell receptor beta chains from one sample, sequenced in a study of pediatric ulcerative colitis. Here immunoSEQ multiplex PCR was the method, and the copy in TCRdb shows in-frame clones only, minus some. Counted here are around 37,000 clones, roughly 82% occurring once; the ten biggest clones make up 8.6%. Sequenced material: gut tissue. All receptors derive from a boy aged 5-17 years with severe ulcerative colitis. Both conserved end residues are trimmed from each CDR3. Clone size is not always given. Where it is, it says once, few, many or a class for expanded clones.

J gene | clone size | V gene | CDR3 protein
TRBJ1-1 | - | TRBV4-1 | ASSQFSMTGRTEAF
TRBJ1-5 | - | TRBV28 | ASSTPGVDSNQPQH
TRBJ1-2 | - | TRBV28 | ASSPLWGDYGYT
TRBJ1-1 | - | TRBV28 | ASTPGAQYTEAF
TRBJ1-2 | - | TRBV6-1 | ASSEARNQGNYGYT
TRBJ1-1 | - | TRBV2 | ASRPRIERADTEAF
TRBJ1-4 | - | TRBV7-9 | ASSPTGNYEKLF
TRBJ1-2 | - | TRBV6-5 | ASSYSAHYGYT
TRBJ1-3 | - | TRBV4-1 | ASSLTGSSGNTIY
TRBJ1-1 | - | TRBV19 | ASSSRNTEAF
TRBJ1-6 | - | TRBV6-1 | ASSEASLHNSPLH
TRBJ1-1 | medium-sized | TRBV10-3 | AISETRGQGNTEAF
TRBJ1-1 | - | TRBV9 | ASSASGGGELNTEAF
TRBJ1-2 | few | TRBV5-4 | ASSLAGELSNYGYT
TRBJ2-5 | - | TRBV7-3 | ASSPHGGIQETQY
TRBJ1-2 | - | TRBV19 | ASSSTQGANYGYT
TRBJ1-5 | medium-sized | TRBV19 | ASSTTGDGQPQH
TRBJ1-1 | - | TRBV6-5 | ASKTVNTEAF
TRBJ1-6 | once | TRBV5-1 | ASSLLLH
TRBJ2-7 | - | TRBV6-5 | ASSLGRGYEQY
TRBJ2-2 | - | TRBV2 | ASSEVGQGNTGELF
TRBJ2-3 | - | TRBV5-1 | ASSFQRGVNTQY
TRBJ2-6 | - | TRBV5-6 | ASSLGTLYSGANVLT
TRBJ1-1 | - | TRBV28 | ASSLPHTEAF
TRBJ1-6 | once | TRBV30 | AWSVSRTRSYNSPLH
TRBJ2-7 | - | TRBV11-1 | ASSLEGDTYEQY
TRBJ1-2 | - | TRBV5-1 | ASSLVAGGAGGYT
TRBJ2-7 | - | TRBV5-1 | ASRPGQGAREQY
TRBJ2-1 | - | TRBV2 | ASSLDRSYNEQF
TRBJ1-1 | - | TRBV12-5 | ASGLVRYTEAF
TRBJ2-7 | once | TRBV7-9 | ASSLGTGVVYEQY
TRBJ2-7 | few | TRBV2 | ASSEVGWEQY
TRBJ2-1 | - | TRBV6-1 | ASSLYNEQF
TRBJ2-5 | once | TRBV7-5 | VRSGWTSGGQETQY
TRBJ2-3 | once | TRBV14 | ASSQDGRASGGPLGTDTQY
TRBJ1-4 | - | TRBV7-9 | ASSLVPGGKVEKLF
TRBJ1-4 | once | TRBV6-5 | ASSFGGAPNEKLF
TRBJ2-3 | - | TRBV5-4 | ASSLDGSGYNTQY
TRBJ1-1 | - | TRBV28 | ASWRASSEAF
TRBJ2-7 | - | TRBV6-5 | ASRPTGSRSYEQY
TRBJ1-4 | - | TRBV6-1 | ASSRTGEKLF
TRBJ2-1 | - | TRBV5-6 | ASSLQDNEQF
TRBJ2-2 | - | TRBV7-9 | ASSSTGFTGELF